This T cell receptor (beta chain) was recorded in a study of CD8 T cells in acute hepatitis C reinfection. On this clone itself: This same CDR3 is encoded by further DNA sequences in the sample.

The sample's time point: acute HCV infection, within 168 days of estimated infection date. The hepatitis C virus-specific receptor repertoire was characterized directly ex vivo, with no prior expansion in culture. CDR1 and CDR2 (germline): LGHNA, YSLEER. Unmatched junction bases numbered 4, after V lost 0 bases and J lost 0 bases. The CDR3 is made up of 18 amino acids. Whole-study findings and limits: Overrepresentation in the naive pool did not explain the preferential TRBV04 and TRBV06 usage seen in all groups. One of thirteen outcome-independent public clonotypes used V04-02/J02-02.

TCRdb's copy holds only in-frame clones and misses some; the assay was immunoSEQ multiplex PCR. Here the sample spans over a thousand clones, approximately 48% being singletons. The rearrangement uses TRBV4-3 and TRBJ2-2; TRBD2 aligns across 10 bases. The TCR comes from a woman under 30 with chronic hepatitis C. This specimen was HCV NS3-1073 tetramer-sorted CD8+ T cells from PBMCs, taken during acute infection. The CDR3 protein is CASSQEPSGGSNTGELFF. CDR3 DNA sequence: TGCGCCAGCAGCCAAGAACCTAGCGGGGGATCGAACACCGGGGAGCTGTTTTTT.